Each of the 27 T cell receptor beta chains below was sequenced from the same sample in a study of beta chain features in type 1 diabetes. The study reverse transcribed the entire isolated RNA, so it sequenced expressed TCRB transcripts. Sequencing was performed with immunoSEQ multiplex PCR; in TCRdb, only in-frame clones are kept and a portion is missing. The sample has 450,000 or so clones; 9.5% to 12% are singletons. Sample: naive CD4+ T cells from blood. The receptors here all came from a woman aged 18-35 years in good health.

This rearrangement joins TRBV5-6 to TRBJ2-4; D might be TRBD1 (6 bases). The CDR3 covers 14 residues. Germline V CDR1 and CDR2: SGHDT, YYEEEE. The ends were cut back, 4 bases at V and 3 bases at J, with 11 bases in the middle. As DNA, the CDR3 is TGTGCCAGCAGCAGGACAGTATTCAAAAACATTCAGTACTTC. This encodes CASSRTVFKNIQYF.

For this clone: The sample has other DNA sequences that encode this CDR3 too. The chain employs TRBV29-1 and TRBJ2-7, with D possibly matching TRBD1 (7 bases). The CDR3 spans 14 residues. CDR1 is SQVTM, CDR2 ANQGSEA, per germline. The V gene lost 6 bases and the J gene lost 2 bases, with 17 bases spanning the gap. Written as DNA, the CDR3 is TGCAGCGTGGCTGACAGGGCGGGACCCTACGAGCAGTACTTC. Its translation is CSVADRAGPYEQYF.

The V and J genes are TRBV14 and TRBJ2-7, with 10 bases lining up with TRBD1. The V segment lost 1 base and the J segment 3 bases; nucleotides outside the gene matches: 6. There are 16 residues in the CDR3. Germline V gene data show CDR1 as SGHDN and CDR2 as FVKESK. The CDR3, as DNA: TGTGCCAGCAGCCAAGCCCTGGGACAGGGGTACTACGAGCAGTACTTC. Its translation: CASSQALGQGYYEQYF. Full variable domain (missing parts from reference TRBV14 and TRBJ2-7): EAGVTQFPSHSVIEKGQTVTLRCDPISGHDNLYWYRRVMGKEIKFLLHFVKESKQDESGMPNNRFLAERTGGTYSTLKVQPAELEDSGVYFCASSQALGQGYYEQYFGPGTRLTVT.

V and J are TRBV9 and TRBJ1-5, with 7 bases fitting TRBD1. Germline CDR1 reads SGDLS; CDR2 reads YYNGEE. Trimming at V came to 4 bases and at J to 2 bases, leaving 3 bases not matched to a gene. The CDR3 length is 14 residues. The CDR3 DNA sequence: TGTGCCAGCAGCCGCGGACAGGGCAATCAGCCCCAGCATTTT. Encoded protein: CASSRGQGNQPQHF.

As DNA, the CDR3 is TGTGCCAGCAGGACGAGGACGGCGAACACCGGGGAGCTGTTTTTT. The encoded protein is CASRTRTANTGELFF. V gene TRBV25-1 combines with J gene TRBJ2-2; no clear D. Germline loops: CDR1 MGHDK, CDR2 SYGVNS. The CDR3 totals 15 residues. Between the trimmed V and J ends, which lost 6 bases and 0 bases, there was a span of 11 bases.

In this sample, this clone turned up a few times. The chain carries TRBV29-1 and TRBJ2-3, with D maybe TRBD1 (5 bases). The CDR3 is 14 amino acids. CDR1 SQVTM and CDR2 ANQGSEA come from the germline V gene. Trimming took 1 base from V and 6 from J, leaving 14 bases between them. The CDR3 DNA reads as TGCAGCGTTGAAGTCGTTAGGGGTTCGGATACGCAGTATTTT. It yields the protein CSVEVVRGSDTQYF.

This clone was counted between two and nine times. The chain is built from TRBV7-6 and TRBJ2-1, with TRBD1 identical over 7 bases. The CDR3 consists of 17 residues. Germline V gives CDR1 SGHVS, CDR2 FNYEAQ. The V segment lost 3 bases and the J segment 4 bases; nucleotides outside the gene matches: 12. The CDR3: CASSLGHRGKIYNEQFF. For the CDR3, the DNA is TGTGCCAGCAGCTTGGGGCACAGGGGTAAAATATACAATGAGCAGTTCTTC.

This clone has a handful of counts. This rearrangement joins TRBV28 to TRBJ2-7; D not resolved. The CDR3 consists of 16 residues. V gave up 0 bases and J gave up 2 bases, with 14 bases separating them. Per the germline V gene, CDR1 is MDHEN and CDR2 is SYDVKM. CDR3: CASSLWATREPYEQYV. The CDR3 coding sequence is TGTGCCAGCAGTTTATGGGCAACAAGAGAACCCTACGAGCAGTACGTC.

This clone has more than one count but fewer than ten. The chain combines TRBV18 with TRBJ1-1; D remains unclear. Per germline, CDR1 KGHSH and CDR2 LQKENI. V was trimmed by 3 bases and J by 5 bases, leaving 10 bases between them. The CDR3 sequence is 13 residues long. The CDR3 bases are TGTGCCAGCTCACCCGCCGGCGGTACTGAAGCTTTCTTT. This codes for CASSPAGGTEAFF.

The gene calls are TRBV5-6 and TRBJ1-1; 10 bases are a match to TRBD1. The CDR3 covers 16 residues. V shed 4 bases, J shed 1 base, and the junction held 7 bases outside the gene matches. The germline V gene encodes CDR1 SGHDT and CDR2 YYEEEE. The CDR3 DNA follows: TGTGCCAGCAGCCTCGCCGGGACAGGGGCGAACACTGAAGCTTTCTTT. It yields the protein CASSLAGTGANTEAFF.

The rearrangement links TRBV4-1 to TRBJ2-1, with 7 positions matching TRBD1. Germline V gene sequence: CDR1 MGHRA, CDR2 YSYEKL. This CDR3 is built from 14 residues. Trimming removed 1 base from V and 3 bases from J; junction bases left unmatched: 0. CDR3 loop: CASSQGTGYNEQFF. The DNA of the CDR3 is TGCGCCAGCAGCCAAGGGACAGGCTACAATGAGCAGTTCTTC.

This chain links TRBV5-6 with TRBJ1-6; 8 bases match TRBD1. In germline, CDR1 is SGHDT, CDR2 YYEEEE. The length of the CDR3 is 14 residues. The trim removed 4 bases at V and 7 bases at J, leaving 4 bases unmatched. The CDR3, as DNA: TGTGCCAGCAGCCTGGACAGGGTAAATTCACCCCTCCACTTT. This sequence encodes CASSLDRVNSPLHF.

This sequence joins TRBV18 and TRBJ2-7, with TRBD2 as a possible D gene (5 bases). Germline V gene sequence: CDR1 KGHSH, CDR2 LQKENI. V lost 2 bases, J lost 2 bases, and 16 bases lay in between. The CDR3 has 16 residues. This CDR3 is CASSPFGAGLTYEQYF. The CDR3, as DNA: TGTGCCAGCTCACCATTTGGTGCGGGCCTAACCTACGAGCAGTACTTC.

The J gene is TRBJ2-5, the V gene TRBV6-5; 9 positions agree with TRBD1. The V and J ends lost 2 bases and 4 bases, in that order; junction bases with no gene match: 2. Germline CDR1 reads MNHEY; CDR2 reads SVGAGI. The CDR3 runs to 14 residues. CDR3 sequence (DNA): TGTGCCAGCAGTTACCAGACAGGGGGAGAGACCCAGTACTTC. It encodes CASSYQTGGETQYF.

DNA for the CDR3: TGTGCCAGCAGTTATGGAGGTGCTAATGAAAAACTGTTTTTT. Translation gives CASSYGGANEKLFF. The V gene is TRBV6-5, the J gene TRBJ1-4; no clear D. Germline CDR1 is MNHEY and CDR2 is SVGAGI. There are 14 residues in the CDR3. Trimming stripped 3 bases from V and 3 bases from J, with 8 bases between.

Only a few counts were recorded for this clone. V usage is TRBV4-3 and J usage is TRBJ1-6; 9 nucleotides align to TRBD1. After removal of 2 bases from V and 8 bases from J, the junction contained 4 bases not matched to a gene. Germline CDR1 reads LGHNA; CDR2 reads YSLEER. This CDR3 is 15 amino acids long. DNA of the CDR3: TGCGCCAGCAGCCAACAGGACAGGGGTTATTCACCCCTCCACTTT. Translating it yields CASSQQDRGYSPLHF.

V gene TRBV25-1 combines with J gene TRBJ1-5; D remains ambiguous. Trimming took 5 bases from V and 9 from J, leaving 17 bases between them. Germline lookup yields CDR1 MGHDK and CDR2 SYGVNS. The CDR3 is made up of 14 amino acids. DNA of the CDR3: TGTGCCAGCAGTTCACTGACGGATTTTTGGCCCCAGCATTTT. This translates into CASSSLTDFWPQHF.

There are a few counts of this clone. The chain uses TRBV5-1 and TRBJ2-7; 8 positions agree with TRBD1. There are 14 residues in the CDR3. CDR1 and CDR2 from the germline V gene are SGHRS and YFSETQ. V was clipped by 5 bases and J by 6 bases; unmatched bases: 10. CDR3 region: CASRPGTGSTEQYV. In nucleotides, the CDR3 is TGCGCCAGCAGACCCGGGACAGGTAGTACCGAGCAGTACGTC.

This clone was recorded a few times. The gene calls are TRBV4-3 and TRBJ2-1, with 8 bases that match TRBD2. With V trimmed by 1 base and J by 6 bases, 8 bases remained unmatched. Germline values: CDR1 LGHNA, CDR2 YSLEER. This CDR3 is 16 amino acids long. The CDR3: CASSQVWSAGGNEQFF. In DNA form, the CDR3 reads TGCGCCAGCAGCCAAGTATGGTCCGCGGGGGGCAATGAGCAGTTCTTC.

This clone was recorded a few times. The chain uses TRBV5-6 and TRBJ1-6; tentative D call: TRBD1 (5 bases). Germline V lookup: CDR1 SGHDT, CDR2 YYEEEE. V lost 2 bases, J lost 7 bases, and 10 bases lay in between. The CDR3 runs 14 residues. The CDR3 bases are TGTGCCAGCAGCTTTCAGGGATTCAATTCACCCCTCCACTTT. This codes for CASSFQGFNSPLHF.

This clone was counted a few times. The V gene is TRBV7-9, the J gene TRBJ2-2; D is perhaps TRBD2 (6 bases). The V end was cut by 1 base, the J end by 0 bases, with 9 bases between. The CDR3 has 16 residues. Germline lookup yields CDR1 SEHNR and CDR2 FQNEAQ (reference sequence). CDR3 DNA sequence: TGTGCCAGCAGCTTAGGGCGGGGACCGAACACCGGGGAGCTGTTTTTT. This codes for CASSLGRGPNTGELFF.

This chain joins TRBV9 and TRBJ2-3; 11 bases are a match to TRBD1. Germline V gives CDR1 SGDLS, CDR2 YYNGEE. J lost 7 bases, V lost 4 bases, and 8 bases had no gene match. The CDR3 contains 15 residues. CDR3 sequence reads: CASSPRTGGANTQYF. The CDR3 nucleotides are TGTGCCAGCAGCCCCCGGACAGGGGGCGCGAATACGCAGTATTTT.

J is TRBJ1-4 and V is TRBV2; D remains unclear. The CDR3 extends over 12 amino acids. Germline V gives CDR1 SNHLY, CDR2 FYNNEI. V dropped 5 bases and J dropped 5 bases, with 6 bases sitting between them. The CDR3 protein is CASSRSNEKLFF. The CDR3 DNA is TGTGCCAGCAGTAGGAGCAATGAAAAACTGTTTTTT.

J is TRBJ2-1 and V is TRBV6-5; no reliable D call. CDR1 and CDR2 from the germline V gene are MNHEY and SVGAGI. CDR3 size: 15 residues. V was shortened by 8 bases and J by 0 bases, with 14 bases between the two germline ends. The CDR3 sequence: CASRSAPLSYNEQFF. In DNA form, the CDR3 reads TGTGCCAGCCGTTCGGCACCACTCTCCTACAATGAGCAGTTCTTC.

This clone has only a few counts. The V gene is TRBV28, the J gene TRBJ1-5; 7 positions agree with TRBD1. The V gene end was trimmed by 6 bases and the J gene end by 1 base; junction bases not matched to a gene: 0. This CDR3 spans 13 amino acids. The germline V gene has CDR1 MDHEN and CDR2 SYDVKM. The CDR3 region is CASRTGSNQPQHF. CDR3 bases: TGTGCCAGCAGGACAGGGAGCAATCAGCCCCAGCATTTT.

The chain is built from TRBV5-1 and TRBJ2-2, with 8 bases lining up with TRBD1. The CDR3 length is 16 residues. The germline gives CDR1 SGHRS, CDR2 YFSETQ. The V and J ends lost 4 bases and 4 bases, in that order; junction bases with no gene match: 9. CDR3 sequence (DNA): TGCGCCAGCAGCGGTCGCGTTGGGACAGGCACCGGGGAGCTGTTTTTT. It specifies CASSGRVGTGTGELFF. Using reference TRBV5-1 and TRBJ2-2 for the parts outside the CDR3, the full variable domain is KAGVTQTPRYLIKTRGQQVTLSCSPISGHRSVSWYQQTPGQGLQFLFEYFSETQRNKGNFPGRFSGRQFSNSRSEMNVSTLELGDSALYLCASSGRVGTGTGELFFGEGSRLTVL.

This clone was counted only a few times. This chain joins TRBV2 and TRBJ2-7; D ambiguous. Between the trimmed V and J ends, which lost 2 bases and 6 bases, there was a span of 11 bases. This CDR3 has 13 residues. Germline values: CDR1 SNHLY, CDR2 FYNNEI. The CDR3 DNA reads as TGTGCCAGCAGTGAACGTGTTCTGAGCGAGCAGTACGTC. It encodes CASSERVLSEQYV.